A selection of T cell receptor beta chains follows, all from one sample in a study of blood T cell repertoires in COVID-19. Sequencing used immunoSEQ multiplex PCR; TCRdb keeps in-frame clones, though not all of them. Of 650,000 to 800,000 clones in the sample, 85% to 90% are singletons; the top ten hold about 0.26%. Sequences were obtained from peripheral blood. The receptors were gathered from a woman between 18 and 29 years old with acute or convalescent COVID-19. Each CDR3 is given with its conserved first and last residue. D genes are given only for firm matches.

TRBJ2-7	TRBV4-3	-	CASSQARGGSYEQYF	TGCGCCAGCAGCCAAGCGCGGGGTGGATCCTACGAGCAGTACTTC
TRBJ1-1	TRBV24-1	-	CATRGAGAGTEAFF	TGTGCCACCAGGGGGGCGGGGGCAGGCACTGAAGCTTTCTTT
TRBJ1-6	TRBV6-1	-	CASSEWENRNSPLHF	TGTGCCAGCAGTGAATGGGAGAATAGAAATTCACCCCTCCACTTT
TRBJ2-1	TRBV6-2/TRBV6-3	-	CASSYSPVGEQFF	TGTGCCAGCAGTTACTCACCCGTCGGTGAGCAGTTCTTC
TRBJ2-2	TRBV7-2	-	CASSQIRTGELFF	TGTGCCAGCAGCCAGATCAGGACCGGGGAGCTGTTTTTT
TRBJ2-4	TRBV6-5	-	CASSYSGIKNIQYF	TGTGCCAGCAGTTATTCAGGGATCAAAAACATTCAGTACTTC
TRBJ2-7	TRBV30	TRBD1	CAWGQGPGEQYF	TGTGCCTGGGGACAGGGTCCCGGTGAGCAGTACTTC
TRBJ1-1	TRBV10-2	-	CASSESRGENTEAFF	TGCGCCAGCAGTGAGTCTCGGGGGGAGAACACTGAAGCTTTCTTT
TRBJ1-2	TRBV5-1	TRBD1	CASSLGTGDYGYTF	TGCGCCAGCAGCCTGGGTACAGGGGACTATGGCTACACCTTC
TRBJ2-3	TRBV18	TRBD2	CASSPRSLAVTDTQYF	TGTGCCAGCTCACCACGGTCACTAGCGGTAACAGATACGCAGTATTTT
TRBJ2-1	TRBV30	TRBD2	CAWSTSGVTNEQFF	TGTGCCTGGAGTACTAGCGGGGTTACCAATGAGCAGTTCTTC
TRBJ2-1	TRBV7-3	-	CASSYHGHSLNNEQFF	TGTGCCAGCAGCTACCATGGCCACAGCCTAAACAATGAGCAGTTCTTC